Ten or more counts support the clone carrying this TCR beta chain. This entry belongs to a study of T-cell memory formation after mild COVID-19. The CDR3 consists of 16 residues. Trimming stripped 0 bases from V and 3 bases from J, with 13 bases between. From germline, CDR1 is LNHNV and CDR2 YYDKDF (reference sequence). TCRdb processed the 5' RACE reads anew with MiXCR; each CDR3 protein has one entry. The sample gives tens of thousands of distinct CDR3 sequences, about 21% of which show up once; about 1.5% is in the top ten. The sample taken for sequencing was PBMCs or a T cell subset sorted from them (not recorded which). The receptor was isolated from an adult who had mild COVID-19 (a few samples of this study predate the infection). Cell type and time point are not known. The gene calls are TRBV15 and TRBJ2-3; tentative D call: TRBD2 (6 bases). In DNA form, the CDR3 reads TGTGCCACCAGCAGAGATGTGGCGGCGGGGACAGATACGCAGTATTTT. This gives the protein CATSRDVAAGTDTQYF.